Following are 27 T cell receptor beta chains from one sample sequenced in a study of metastatic and nonmetastatic thyroid tumors. TCRdb reassembled clones from the PCR reads with MiXCR. The profile covers over 20,000 clones, with around 12% appearing a single time and about 24% taken by the ten largest. Among the patients, none had received any treatment before thyroid surgery. Sequenced: blood. The receptors come from a female donor with papillary thyroid cancer or a benign thyroid nodule (not recorded which). Some clones in this sample may be carry-over from other donors' samples.

By frequency in the sample, this clone is medium-sized. This chain connects TRBV12-3 or TRBV12-4 to TRBJ2-7; D gene ambiguous. V lost 1 base, J lost 5 bases, and 9 bases lay in between. This CDR3 comprises 13 residues. The CDR3 DNA is TGTGCCAGCAGTTTAGGGGTGCTCAACGAGCAGTACTTC. Translated: CASSLGVLNEQYF.

This clone is deemed medium-sized. This chain connects TRBV27 to TRBJ1-2; D is unclear. Trimming left V 6 bases short and J 4 bases short, with 12 bases between. Germline V gives CDR1 MNHEY, CDR2 SMNVEV (reference sequence). The CDR3 covers 13 residues. The CDR3 DNA reads TGTGCCAGCAGATCCCTGACGGCCTATGGCTACACCTTC. Residues: CASRSLTAYGYTF.

For this clone: An end of the junction differs from the germline gene, which may be a read error. The rearrangement uses TRBV4-2 and TRBJ2-2, with TRBD2 matching 7 bases. Germline CDR1 reads LGHNA; CDR2 reads YNFKEQ. The CDR3 consists of 14 residues. CDR3 sequence reads: CASSQEGAGGELSF. DNA of the CDR3: TGTGCCAGCAGCCAAGAGGGTGCTGGGGGGGAGCTGTCTTTT.

The table lists this clone with many counts. The V and J genes are TRBV5-5 and TRBJ2-3; no clear D gene. Germline V lookup: CDR1 SGHKS, CDR2 YYEKEE (reference sequence). V was cut by 3 bases and J by 0 bases, with 8 bases left in between. The CDR3 consists of 14 residues. The CDR3 loop reads CASSSDVSTDTQYF. The CDR3, as DNA: TGTGCCAGCAGCTCTGACGTTAGCACAGATACGCAGTATTTT.

This clone was seen repeatedly, ten times or more. The J gene is TRBJ2-7, the V gene TRBV5-6; D unclear. V was shortened by 10 bases and J by 0 bases, with 14 bases between the two germline ends. From germline, CDR1 is SGHDT and CDR2 YYEEEE. This CDR3 is 13 amino acids long. The CDR3 DNA reads TGTGCCTCGAAGAGATGGTTCTCCTACGAGCAGTACTTC. The encoded protein is CASKRWFSYEQYF. Using reference TRBV5-6 and TRBJ2-7 for the parts outside the CDR3, the full variable domain is DAGVTQSPTHLIKTRGQQVTLRCSPKSGHDTVSWYQQALGQGPQFIFQYYEEEERQRGNFPDRFSGHQFPNYSSELNVNALLLGDSALYLCASKRWFSYEQYFGPGTRLTVT.

This clone has at least ten counts. This rearrangement joins TRBV10-3 to TRBJ1-5; no firm D call. Looked up from germline, CDR1 is ENHRY and CDR2 is SYGVKD. This CDR3 is built from 14 residues. V lost 4 bases and J lost 3, with 10 bases in between. The CDR3, as DNA: TGTGCCATCAGTGTAGAACCGATCAATCAGCCCCAGCATTTT. This encodes CAISVEPINQPQHF.

This clone occurred many times. This clone may be a read error of a much larger clone one base away. This chain uses TRBV28 with TRBJ1-1, with a weak D call TRBD1 (5 bases). CDR1 and CDR2 (germline): MDHEN, SYDVKM. CDR3 length: 15 amino acids. This chain's CDR3 is CASSLGGGHNTEASF. The CDR3, as DNA: TGTGCCAGCAGTTTAGGGGGTGGACACAACACTGAAGCTTCCTTT.

A few counts support this clone. At one end the junction does not follow the germline gene, possibly because of a read error. The chain employs TRBV10-1 and TRBJ2-2, with D perhaps given as TRBD1 or TRBD2 (5 bases each). This CDR3 is 14 amino acids long. Germline lookup yields CDR1 WNHNN and CDR2 SYGVQD (reference sequence). CDR3 in amino acids: CASSEGVGTGDLFF. The CDR3 region has the DNA TGCGCCAGCAGTGAGGGGGTCGGCACCGGGGACCTGTTTTTT.

By share, this clone ranks as medium-sized. DNA of the CDR3: TGTGCCAGCAGTGGGACGGGGGACACTCAAAGGTGGGGCACTGAAGCTTTCTTT. Protein sequence: CASSGTGDTQRWGTEAFF. V is TRBV2 and J is TRBJ1-1, with a possible D match to TRBD1 (6 bases). V gave up 4 bases and J gave up 4 bases, with 25 bases separating them. CDR3 size: 18 residues. Germline V CDR1 and CDR2: SNHLY, FYNNEI.

This clone was found many times. This chain links TRBV5-6 with TRBJ2-1; a weak D match, TRBD2 (6 bases). The CDR3 consists of 17 residues. The V end was cut by 3 bases, the J end by 2 bases, with 18 bases between. CDR1 is SGHDT and CDR2 is YYEEEE in the germline V gene. CDR3 in amino acids: CASSSPRSGGPYNEQFF. CDR3 nucleotide sequence: TGTGCCAGCAGCTCCCCAAGGTCCGGGGGTCCCTACAATGAGCAGTTCTTC. The full variable domain, completed using reference TRBV5-6 and TRBJ2-1, is DAGVTQSPTHLIKTRGQQVTLRCSPKSGHDTVSWYQQALGQGPQFIFQYYEEEERQRGNFPDRFSGHQFPNYSSELNVNALLLGDSALYLCASSSPRSGGPYNEQFFGPGTRLTVL.

This clone was counted many times. The V and J genes are TRBV7-9 and TRBJ2-2, with D unresolved. The CDR3 length is 14 residues. Germline assignment: CDR1 SEHNR and CDR2 FQNEAQ (reference sequence). Trimming cost V 3 bases and J 1 base, with 6 bases left between them. CDR3 sequence: CASSFRQNTGELFF. CDR3 coding DNA: TGTGCCAGCAGCTTCAGGCAGAACACCGGGGAGCTGTTTTTT.

This chain connects TRBV7-9 to TRBJ2-1; unclear D gene. The CDR3 consists of 14 residues. The ends were cut back, 5 bases at V and 4 bases at J, with 12 bases in the middle. Germline CDR1 is SEHNR and CDR2 is FQNEAQ (reference sequence). The CDR3 here is CASSPDGPYNEQFF. The CDR3 nucleotides are TGTGCCAGCAGCCCCGACGGACCATACAATGAGCAGTTCTTC. Variable domain in full (rest from reference TRBV7-9 and TRBJ2-1): DTGVSQNPRHKITKRGQNVTFRCDPISEHNRLYWYRQTLGQGPEFLTYFQNEAQLEKSRLLSDRFSAERPKGSFSTLEIQRTEQGDSAMYLCASSPDGPYNEQFFGPGTRLTVL.

The chain carries TRBV5-6 and TRBJ2-7; 8 nucleotides align to TRBD2. Germline V gene lookup returns CDR1 SGHDT and CDR2 YYEEEE. V gave up 2 bases and J gave up 2 bases; unmatched junction bases: 6. This CDR3 comprises 15 residues. The CDR3 DNA follows: TGTGCCAGCAGCTTCTTCACGGGAGGGACCTACGAGCAGTACTTC. This translates into CASSFFTGGTYEQYF.

This clone was found many times. The rearrangement uses TRBV20-1 and TRBJ2-7, with D perhaps being TRBD1 or TRBD2 (5 bases each). Deletions cut 2 bases from V and 3 bases from J, with 8 bases between. This CDR3 is 12 amino acids long. Germline V gene sequence: CDR1 DFQATT, CDR2 SNEGSKA (reference sequence). CDR3 loop: CSARQGVYEQYF. DNA of the CDR3: TGCAGTGCTAGACAGGGAGTCTACGAGCAGTACTTC.

As concerns this clone: Without the conserved terminal phenylalanine or tryptophan, this CDR3 likely stems from a read error. The chain is built from TRBV15 and TRBJ2-4, with D hard to call. The CDR3 runs to 16 residues. The germline CDR1 and CDR2 sequences are LNHNV and YYDKDF (reference sequence). CDR3 sequence (DNA): TGTGCCACCAGCAGCCCCCCCCGGATAGCCAAAAACTTTCAGTACTGC. Translation gives CATSSPPRIAKNFQYC.

Relative to its sample, this clone is medium-sized (0.01 to 0.1%). The V gene is TRBV6-2 or TRBV6-3, the J gene TRBJ1-5; no clear D. CDR1 is MNHEY and CDR2 is SVGEGT in the germline V gene. CDR3 length: 13 residues. The germline V and J ends were trimmed by 5 bases and 6 bases, with 11 bases remaining between them. CDR3 sequence (DNA): TGTGCCAGCAGTAAGGACCAAAGTCAGCCCCAGCATTTT. Translating it yields CASSKDQSQPQHF.

The genes are TRBV27 and TRBJ2-6; maybe TRBD1 (6 bases). This CDR3 is built from 15 residues. Germline CDR1 reads MNHEY; CDR2 reads SMNVEV (reference sequence). V lost 6 bases and J lost 2, with 11 bases in between. The CDR3 region has the DNA TGTGCCAGCAGGCCCACAGGGACTGGGGCCAACGTCCTGACTTTC. It is translated as CASRPTGTGANVLTF.

This clone was counted between two and nine times. Written as DNA, the CDR3 is TGTGCCAGCAGTTTAATCTTCGGGGGGGACAATCAGCCCCAGCATTTT. Amino acids: CASSLIFGGDNQPQHF. The V gene is TRBV12-3 or TRBV12-4, the J gene TRBJ1-5; D may be TRBD1 (5 bases). Trimming left V 2 bases short and J 3 bases short, with 14 bases between. There are 16 residues in the CDR3.

This clone has a count of ten or more. The V gene is TRBV11-2, the J gene TRBJ2-5; D is unclear. The CDR3 is made up of 14 amino acids. CDR1 and CDR2 (germline): SGHAT, FQNNGV. Between the trimmed V and J ends, which lost 4 bases and 8 bases, there was a span of 17 bases. The CDR3 coding sequence is TGTGCCAGCAGCTCCCCCCGAGGAAGATTCACCCAGTACTTC. It is translated as CASSSPRGRFTQYF.

On this clone itself: A much larger clone is a single base away; this may be a read error. A read error is likely, as this CDR3 ends without the conserved phenylalanine or tryptophan. The limits of the CDR3 on the DNA are not certain, so only TCRdb's listed CDR3 is given. This chain joins TRBV12-3 or TRBV12-4 and TRBJ1-1; the table's D call, TRBD1, has no DNA check behind it. The length of the CDR3 is 11 amino acids, counting both ends. CDR3 protein: CASSSEGGAFS.

This clone has a handful of counts. V usage is TRBV12-3 or TRBV12-4 and J usage is TRBJ1-2; D uncertain. The CDR3 has 14 residues. Trimming took 5 bases from V and 2 from J, leaving 12 bases between them. CDR3 in DNA: TGTGCCAGCAGTCCTCGACGGACCAACTATGGCTACACCTTC. It translates to CASSPRRTNYGYTF.

This clone was picked up many times. The genes are TRBV20-1 and TRBJ2-1, with 9 bases lining up with TRBD2. J lost 7 bases, V lost 0 bases, and 13 bases had no gene match. CDR1 is DFQATT, CDR2 SNEGSKA, per germline (reference sequence). The CDR3 consists of 17 residues. The CDR3 loop reads CSARDPLRGGRGNEQFF. The CDR3 DNA is TGCAGTGCTAGAGACCCACTGCGGGGGGGCAGGGGTAATGAGCAGTTCTTC.

This clone is labeled as medium-sized. The chain joins TRBV6-1 to TRBJ1-6; D perhaps matches TRBD1 (5 bases). CDR3 length: 15 amino acids. V lost 5 bases and J 9 bases, leaving 17 bases between the germline ends. Germline loops: CDR1 MNHNS, CDR2 SASEGT. The CDR3 loop reads CASSFYRDAGSPLHF. The DNA for the CDR3 is TGTGCCAGCAGTTTCTACCGGGACGCCGGTTCACCCCTCCACTTT.

This clone was counted many times. The V gene is TRBV7-9, the J gene TRBJ1-2, with D hard to call. Germline assignment: CDR1 SEHNR and CDR2 FQNEAQ (reference sequence). This CDR3 region has 13 residues. Trimming shortened V by 1 base and J by 1 base, and 4 bases separated the two germline ends. The CDR3 is CASSLDSNYGYTF. CDR3 nucleotide sequence: TGTGCCAGCAGCTTAGACAGTAACTATGGCTACACCTTC.

This clone has ten or more counts. This chain joins TRBV7-9 and TRBJ1-1, with a tentative D call TRBD1 (5 bases). Germline CDR1 and CDR2: SEHNR and FQNEAQ (reference sequence). This CDR3 spans 12 amino acids. The V end lost 8 bases, the J end lost 10 bases, and 17 bases lay between the germline ends. The CDR3 DNA reads as TGTGCCAGCTCTTTTGGGGGGGATCGAGCTTTCTTT. This encodes CASSFGGDRAFF. The entire variable domain, with the rest obtained from reference TRBV7-9 and TRBJ1-1, is as follows: DTGVSQNPRHKITKRGQNVTFRCDPISEHNRLYWYRQTLGQGPEFLTYFQNEAQLEKSRLLSDRFSAERPKGSFSTLEIQRTEQGDSAMYLCASSFGGDRAFFGQGTRLTVV.

This clone was observed many times. The V gene is TRBV6-8, the J gene TRBJ2-2; either TRBD1 or TRBD2 may fit D (5 bases each). The CDR3 spans 15 residues. Germline values: CDR1 MNHGY, CDR2 SAAAGT. Deletions cut 8 bases from V and 5 bases from J, with 18 bases between. For the CDR3, the DNA is TGTGCCAGCCCCCGACAGACTCGCGGGACCGGGGAGCTGTTTTTT. Protein product: CASPRQTRGTGELFF.

Only a few counts were recorded for this clone. The gene calls are TRBV7-8 and TRBJ1-2, with D possibly being TRBD1 (5 bases). The CDR3 is 16 amino acids. V lost 0 bases to trimming and J lost 2 bases, with 13 bases between them. Germline-derived CDR1 and CDR2 are SGHVS and FQNEAQ. The CDR3 reads CASSLARDRLNYGYTF. The DNA of the CDR3 is TGTGCCAGCAGCTTAGCGCGCGACAGATTAAACTATGGCTACACCTTC.